This T cell receptor (beta chain) emerged from a study of breast tumors, draining lymph nodes, adjacent tissues (dated by TCRdb to about 2016). Study-wide context: In breast cancer patients, the study compared the TCR beta repertoires of tumor, adjacent nontumor tissue and axillary lymph nodes. In human breast cancer, the study set out to assess how tumor, surrounding tissue and draining lymph node repertoires relate to one another and whether T cells might be exchanged between them. General conclusions and limits of the study: Tumors showed preferential V and J gene usage, and their T-cell repertoire diversity fell below that of lymph nodes yet above that of nontumor tissue. Tumor and nontumor tissue repertoires were significantly more similar in luminal-like than in basal-like breast cancer. The data were considered consistent with the idea that most tumor T cells come from the lymph node and then expand in tumor tissue. The conclusion that tumor T cells originate in lymph nodes was framed as consistent with a hypothesis rather than directly demonstrated.

In regard to this clonotype: It has no known antigen specificity. Without the conserved terminal phenylalanine or tryptophan, this CDR3 likely stems from a read error.

Per the germline V gene, SQVTM is the CDR1 and ANQGSEA is the CDR2. The CDR3 is made up of 17 amino acids, end residues included. Of the read, only the CDR3 DNA is kept; its 51 bases are in frame from base 1. The V and J ends are trimmed by 2 bases and 0 bases, leaving 18 bases between them. Lymph node samples came from the axillary draining lymph nodes of breast cancer patients. The listed sequencing device is Illumina HiSeq 2000. TCR beta chain libraries were generated through multiplex PCR amplification. High-throughput sequencing was used to analyze the amplified TCR beta chain products. TCRdb ran its own pipeline on the public reads, namely fastp trimming at Q25 and MiXCR clone calling, and kept in-frame beta chains. Rows are combined by CDR3 protein, so each entry shows the most common genes and DNA. The sample data list over 150,000 distinct CDR3 sequences, and roughly a third of these were observed just once. The top ten constitute roughly 4.5% of the sample.

The chain is assembled from TRBV29-1 and TRBJ2-3, with the D gene possibly TRBD1 or TRBD2, each one fitting 6 bases. This receptor was identified in a female donor with breast cancer. Some clones in this sample may be carry-over from other donors' samples. The sequenced sample consisted of axillary lymph node tissue. The DNA sequence is as follows: TGCAGCGTTGAAAATTGGAGGACGGGGGCGAGCACAGATACGCAGTATTCT. Protein translation: CSVENWRTGASTDTQYS.